The 28 T cell receptor beta chains reported below all come from one sample, sequenced in a study of cytomegalovirus exposure and HLA in healthy donors. PCR used 60 Vbeta primers and 13 Jbeta primers. Produced via immunoSEQ multiplex PCR; TCRdb's table is partial and in-frame only. The sample holds more than 150,000 clones, about 88% seen once. The sequencing sample was made of PBMCs. Receptors were obtained from a woman aged 18-29 years in good health and CMV-seronegative.

This clone was observed once. The J gene is TRBJ1-1, the V gene TRBV27; D is uncertain. V was shortened by 2 bases and J by 2 bases, with 18 bases between the two germline ends. The length of the CDR3 is 17 residues. In germline, CDR1 is MNHEY, CDR2 SMNVEV (reference sequence). CDR3: CASSLGWYRQRNTEAFF. The CDR3, as DNA: TGTGCCAGCAGTTTAGGGTGGTATCGACAACGAAACACTGAAGCTTTCTTT.

J is TRBJ1-6 and V is TRBV28, with 7 bases lining up with TRBD1. CDR1 and CDR2 from the germline V gene are MDHEN and SYDVKM. This CDR3 comprises 19 residues. J was trimmed by 7 bases and V by 6 bases; bases with no gene match: 21. CDR3 bases: TGTGCCAGCAGCTTACGCCGGGACAGCGGAGGTTCAGGGAATTCACCCCTCCACTTT. Its translation: CASSLRRDSGGSGNSPLHF.

The V call is TRBV4-3, the J call TRBJ1-6; 7 nucleotides line up with TRBD1. With V trimmed by 5 bases and J by 3 bases, 4 bases remained unmatched. CDR1 LGHNA and CDR2 YSLEER come from the germline V gene. CDR3 length equals 15 residues. The CDR3: CASSTRTGYNSPLHF. CDR3 sequence (DNA): TGCGCCAGCAGCACCAGGACAGGCTATAATTCACCCCTCCACTTT.

The chain uses TRBV2 and TRBJ2-2; D is uncertain. Per germline, CDR1 SNHLY and CDR2 FYNNEI. Trimming removed 6 bases from V and 2 bases from J, with 7 bases in between. The CDR3 totals 13 residues. For the CDR3, the DNA is TGTGCCAGCAGCCGACAAAACACCGGGGAGCTGTTTTTT. Its protein is CASSRQNTGELFF.

This clone was seen once. The genes are TRBV18 and TRBJ2-5; a possible D gene is TRBD1 (5 bases). This CDR3 comprises 14 residues. The V and J ends lost 2 bases and 5 bases respectively, with 12 bases between them. The V gene's germline CDR1 is KGHSH and CDR2 LQKENI. The CDR3 DNA follows: TGTGCCAGCTCACCAGGGGCCGTTCAGGAGACCCAGTACTTC. Its protein is CASSPGAVQETQYF.

The chain joins TRBV2 to TRBJ2-7; 8 bases align to TRBD1. J lost 5 bases, V lost 5 bases, and 11 bases had no gene match. CDR1 and CDR2 (germline): SNHLY, FYNNEI. The CDR3 runs 15 residues. The CDR3 is CASSTNRDRLHEQYF. The DNA of the CDR3 is TGTGCCAGCAGTACAAACCGGGACAGGCTTCACGAGCAGTACTTC.

The genes are TRBV14 and TRBJ2-5; 7 bases match TRBD1. This CDR3 contains 15 residues. The trim removed 1 base at V and 2 bases at J, leaving 4 bases unmatched. CDR1 and CDR2 (germline): SGHDN, FVKESK. The CDR3 bases are TGTGCCAGCAGCCAAGCGACAGGGTGGCAAGAGACCCAGTACTTC. Residues: CASSQATGWQETQYF. Using reference TRBV14 and TRBJ2-5 for the parts outside the CDR3, the full variable domain is EAGVTQFPSHSVIEKGQTVTLRCDPISGHDNLYWYRRVMGKEIKFLLHFVKESKQDESGMPNNRFLAERTGGTYSTLKVQPAELEDSGVYFCASSQATGWQETQYFGPGTRLLVL.

The chain employs TRBV7-7 and TRBJ2-2; tentative D call: TRBD2 (5 bases). CDR1 and CDR2 (germline): SSHAT, FNYEAQ (reference sequence). Trimming left V 1 base short and J 5 bases short, with 11 bases between. The CDR3 loop spans 15 amino acids. The CDR3 DNA is TGTGCCAGCAGCTTAGGGGTCGGGGAAACCGGGGAGCTGTTTTTT. As protein: CASSLGVGETGELFF.

The chain joins TRBV5-1 to TRBJ2-2; TRBD2 matches at 11 bases. The CDR3 totals 17 residues. Trimming at V came to 5 bases and at J to 3 bases, leaving 9 bases not matched to a gene. Looked up from germline, CDR1 is SGHRS and CDR2 is YFSETQ. The chain's CDR3 is CASRQLSGRAYTGELFF. CDR3 nucleotides: TGCGCCAGCAGACAACTTAGCGGGAGGGCCTACACCGGGGAGCTGTTTTTT.

This chain connects TRBV28 to TRBJ1-6, with 8 bases matching TRBD1. V trimming: 10 bases; J trimming: 7 bases; junction bases outside the gene matches: 9. The CDR3 runs to 14 residues. The germline gives CDR1 MDHEN, CDR2 SYDVKM. The CDR3 region is CAIGQGELNSPLHF. As DNA, the CDR3 is TGTGCCATCGGACAGGGCGAGTTAAATTCACCCCTCCACTTT.

The chain employs TRBV27 and TRBJ2-3, with D unclear. Germline V lookup: CDR1 MNHEY, CDR2 SMNVEV (reference sequence). V lost 7 bases to trimming and J lost 2 bases, with 10 bases between them. The CDR3 runs to 13 residues. This chain's CDR3 is CASTSRLTDTQYF. The CDR3 coding sequence is TGTGCCAGCACGAGCCGCCTCACAGATACGCAGTATTTT.

The chain couples TRBV28 to TRBJ1-4; the D gene is possibly TRBD1 (5 bases). The CDR3 extends over 13 amino acids. Trimming shortened V by 4 bases and J by 11 bases, and 14 bases separated the two germline ends. CDR1 MDHEN and CDR2 SYDVKM come from the germline V gene. The CDR3 loop is CASSWTLDQKLFF. The CDR3 bases are TGTGCCAGCAGTTGGACATTGGATCAGAAACTGTTTTTT. The full variable domain, with the rest looked up from reference TRBV28 and TRBJ1-4, is DVKVTQSSRYLVKRTGEKVFLECVQDMDHENMFWYRQDPGLGLRLIYFSYDVKMKEKGDIPEGYSVSREKKERFSLILESASTNQTSMYLCASSWTLDQKLFFGSGTQLSVL.

The J gene is TRBJ1-2, the V gene TRBV28; D might be TRBD1 (5 bases). This CDR3 comprises 14 residues. Germline V lookup: CDR1 MDHEN, CDR2 SYDVKM. The V end was cut by 6 bases, the J end by 1 base, with 12 bases between. The CDR3 loop reads CASRRGGGNYGYTF. CDR3 coding DNA: TGTGCCAGCAGGCGTGGGGGGGGTAACTATGGCTACACCTTC.

The chain has TRBV11-2 and TRBJ2-4; 7 positions agree with TRBD1. The CDR3 has 19 residues. Unmatched junction bases numbered 15, after V lost 2 bases and J lost 2 bases. Looked up from germline, CDR1 is SGHAT and CDR2 is FQNNGV. The CDR3 sequence: CASSLRFSTGLMTKNIQYF. CDR3 nucleotide sequence: TGTGCCAGCAGCTTACGATTCTCGACAGGGCTGATGACCAAAAACATTCAGTACTTC.

The chain uses TRBV7-8 and TRBJ1-6; TRBD1 might be the D (5 bases). The germline V gene encodes CDR1 SGHVS and CDR2 FQNEAQ. The CDR3 covers 15 residues. Trimming took off 1 base at V and 1 base at J, with 5 bases between the two ends. The CDR3 DNA sequence: TGTGCCAGCAGCTTAGGACAGTCCTATAATTCACCCCTCCACTTT. Translating gives CASSLGQSYNSPLHF. Supplemented by reference TRBV7-8 and TRBJ1-6, the full variable domain reads GAGVSQSPRYKVAKRGQDVALRCDPISGHVSLFWYQQALGQGPEFLTYFQNEAQLDKSGLPSDRFFAERPEGSVSTLKIQRTQQEDSAVYLCASSLGQSYNSPLHFGNGTRLTVT.

The gene calls are TRBV6-1 and TRBJ2-1, with D possibly being TRBD2 (6 bases). Germline CDR1 is MNHNS and CDR2 is SASEGT. The CDR3 consists of 15 residues. The V end lost 4 bases, the J end lost 7 bases, and 17 bases lay between the germline ends. In DNA form, the CDR3 reads TGTGCCAGCAGTGCCCGGGAGATGGTGGGGAATGAGCAGTTCTTC. This sequence encodes CASSAREMVGNEQFF.

The rearrangement links TRBV7-6 to TRBJ2-5; D remains unclear. CDR1 and CDR2 (germline): SGHVS, FNYEAQ. This CDR3 spans 11 amino acids. Trimming shortened V by 5 bases and J by 5 bases, and 6 bases separated the two germline ends. For the CDR3, the DNA is TGTGCCAGCAGCCCCGGGGAGACCCAGTACTTC. It codes for CASSPGETQYF.

The chain recombines TRBV5-1 with TRBJ2-7, with 13 bases matching TRBD2. The V segment lost 1 base and the J segment 5 bases; nucleotides outside the gene matches: 3. CDR3 size: 15 residues. Per the germline V gene, CDR1 is SGHRS and CDR2 is YFSETQ. The CDR3 loop reads CASSLTSGGAHEQYF. CDR3 bases: TGCGCCAGCAGCTTGACTAGCGGGGGGGCCCACGAGCAGTACTTC.

The J gene is TRBJ1-5, the V gene TRBV7-6; D remains ambiguous. The ends were cut back, 3 bases at V and 2 bases at J, with 8 bases in the middle. Germline values: CDR1 SGHVS, CDR2 FNYEAQ. CDR3 size: 14 residues. The CDR3 reads CASSLRRGNQPQHF. In DNA form, the CDR3 reads TGTGCCAGCAGCTTGAGACGGGGCAATCAGCCCCAGCATTTT.

CDR3: CAISETTGGAGNSPLHF. As DNA, the CDR3 is TGTGCCATCAGTGAGACCACAGGGGGCGCCGGTAATTCACCCCTCCACTTT. J is TRBJ1-6 and V is TRBV10-3, with 9 bases matching TRBD1. J was trimmed by 6 bases and V by 2 bases; bases with no gene match: 8. The CDR3 has 17 amino acids. The germline V gene encodes CDR1 ENHRY and CDR2 SYGVKD.

Comment on this clone: The sample has other DNA sequences that encode this CDR3 too. The chain employs TRBV7-2 and TRBJ2-3, with 12 bases fitting TRBD2. The CDR3 has 17 residues. Germline V CDR1 and CDR2: SGHTA, FQGNSA. The J segment lost 3 bases and the V segment lost 1 base, leaving 5 bases of the junction unmatched. For the CDR3, the DNA is TGTGCCAGCAGCTTAGTACTAGCGGGGGGTGGGACAGATACGCAGTATTTT. This translates into CASSLVLAGGGTDTQYF.

The chain couples TRBV5-1 to TRBJ1-1; no clear D. This CDR3 region has 13 residues. V was shortened by 4 bases and J by 1 base, with 8 bases between the two germline ends. Germline values: CDR1 SGHRS, CDR2 YFSETQ. The CDR3 nucleotides read TGCGCCAGCAGCCCGCGGGGGAACACTGAAGCTTTCTTT. Protein sequence: CASSPRGNTEAFF.

The chain combines TRBV5-1 with TRBJ2-3; 11 positions match TRBD2. Germline loops: CDR1 SGHRS, CDR2 YFSETQ. Trimming at V came to 1 base and at J to 4 bases, leaving 2 bases not matched to a gene. The CDR3 loop spans 15 amino acids. The CDR3 loop is CASSLRSGGADTQYF. CDR3 nucleotides: TGCGCCAGCAGCTTGCGTAGCGGGGGGGCAGATACGCAGTATTTT.

This clone was found a few times. V is TRBV28 and J is TRBJ1-1; D is undetermined. CDR3 size: 11 residues. Trimming left V 6 bases short and J 4 bases short, with 6 bases between. CDR1 and CDR2 (germline): MDHEN, SYDVKM. The CDR3 nucleotides read TGTGCCAGCAGGGCAGGCACTGAAGCTTTCTTT. It yields the protein CASRAGTEAFF.

This sequence joins TRBV5-1 and TRBJ1-1; D perhaps matches TRBD1 (6 bases). CDR1 is SGHRS and CDR2 is YFSETQ in the germline V gene. This CDR3 is built from 14 residues. Trimming removed 2 bases at V and 3 bases at J, with 11 bases between. CDR3 in amino acids: CASSLQGLDTEAFF. The CDR3 coding sequence is TGCGCCAGCAGCTTACAGGGTTTGGACACTGAAGCTTTCTTT. Together with reference TRBV5-1 and TRBJ1-1, the CDR3 gives the full variable domain: KAGVTQTPRYLIKTRGQQVTLSCSPISGHRSVSWYQQTPGQGLQFLFEYFSETQRNKGNFPGRFSGRQFSNSRSEMNVSTLELGDSALYLCASSLQGLDTEAFFGQGTRLTVV.

The table lists this clone with a few counts. The rearrangement links TRBV6-5 to TRBJ1-1, with unresolved D. Trimming stripped 5 bases from V and 1 base from J, with 11 bases between. Germline CDR1 MNHEY, CDR2 SVGAGI. The CDR3 has 14 residues. The CDR3 coding sequence is TGTGCCAGCAGTCGGGGTAGGAAGAACACTGAAGCTTTCTTT. This codes for CASSRGRKNTEAFF.

The J gene is TRBJ2-1, the V gene TRBV6-4; D is undetermined. Germline CDR1 is MRHNA and CDR2 is SNTAGT. The CDR3 extends over 15 amino acids. Trimming shortened V by 6 bases and J by 3 bases, and 15 bases separated the two germline ends. Here the CDR3 reads CASSPKGAGYNEQFF. The CDR3, as DNA: TGTGCCAGCAGCCCGAAAGGCGCAGGCTACAATGAGCAGTTCTTC.

The rearrangement joins TRBV27 to TRBJ2-7, with TRBD2 as a possible D gene (5 bases). The CDR3 runs to 14 residues. V dropped 3 bases and J dropped 2 bases, with 11 bases sitting between them. CDR1 and CDR2 (germline): MNHEY, SMNVEV (reference sequence). The CDR3 reads CASSLEDGTYEQYF. The CDR3 nucleotides are TGTGCCAGCAGTTTGGAGGACGGAACCTACGAGCAGTACTTC.